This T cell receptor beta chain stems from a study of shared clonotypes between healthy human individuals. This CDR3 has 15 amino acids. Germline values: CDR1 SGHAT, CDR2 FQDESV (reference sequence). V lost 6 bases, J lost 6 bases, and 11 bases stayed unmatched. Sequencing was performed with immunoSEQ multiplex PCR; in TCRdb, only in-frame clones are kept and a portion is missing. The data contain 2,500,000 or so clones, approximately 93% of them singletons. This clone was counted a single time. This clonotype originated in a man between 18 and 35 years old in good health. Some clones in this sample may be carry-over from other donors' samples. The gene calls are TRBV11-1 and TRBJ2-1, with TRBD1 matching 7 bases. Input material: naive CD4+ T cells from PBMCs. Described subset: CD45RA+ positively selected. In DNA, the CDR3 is TGTGCCAGCAGAAAGACCGGGACAGCCCTCAATGAGCAGTTCTTC. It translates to CASRKTGTALNEQFF.